Listed below are T cell receptor beta chains from one sample, sequenced in a study of cytotoxic CD8 clonotypes in ibrutinib-treated CLL. Clones were sequenced by immunoSEQ multiplex PCR, and TCRdb holds only the in-frame ones, with some missing. The sample has fewer than 45,000 clones, about two thirds seen once. Specimen: PBMCs, collected at disease progression, from a patient treated with ibrutinib. The receptors were gathered from a human donor with chronic lymphocytic leukemia. The CDR3 runs from the conserved cysteine through the conserved F or W. The D gene is left open where the match is weak. Some rows mark clone size as missing; the rest say once, few, many or name a class of expanded clone.

clone_size,j_call,v_call,d_call,cdr3_aa,cdr3_nt
NA,TRBJ2-6,TRBV15,NA,CATSRGGTFSGANVLTF,TGTGCCACCAGCAGAGGGGGCACATTCTCTGGGGCCAACGTCCTGACTTTC
NA,TRBJ2-5,TRBV11-2,TRBD2,CASSFRGGGETQYF,TGTGCCAGCAGCTTCCGCGGGGGGGGAGAGACCCAGTACTTC
NA,TRBJ1-2,TRBV27,NA,CASSPDSAEDGYTF,TGTGCCAGCAGTCCCGACTCCGCCGAGGATGGCTACACCTTC
few,TRBJ2-7,TRBV15,NA,CATRSSGPLNEQYF,TGTGCCACCAGGTCGTCCGGGCCCCTGAACGAGCAGTACTTC
NA,TRBJ1-2,TRBV7-9,TRBD1,CASSLAGTGGGYTF,TGTGCCAGCAGCTTAGCCGGGACAGGGGGCGGCTACACCTTC
NA,TRBJ2-7,TRBV5-1,TRBD1,CASSLGDREVNEQYF,TGCGCCAGCAGCTTAGGGGACAGGGAAGTAAACGAGCAGTACTTC
NA,TRBJ1-2,TRBV7-8,NA,CASSATGYGYTF,TGTGCCAGCAGCGCAACAGGGTATGGCTACACCTTC
NA,TRBJ2-1,TRBV5-5,TRBD2,CASSSGGAGNEQFF,TGTGCCAGCAGCTCCGGGGGGGCGGGCAATGAGCAGTTCTTC
NA,TRBJ2-1,TRBV6-5,NA,CASKNGGAGNEQFF,TGTGCCAGTAAAAACGGGGGAGCTGGCAATGAGCAGTTCTTC
NA,TRBJ2-7,TRBV5-1,NA,CASRGRPDTGHEQYF,TGCGCCAGCAGAGGTCGCCCCGACACCGGCCACGAGCAGTACTTC
NA,TRBJ2-3,TRBV27,NA,CASSLKRTDTQYF,TGTGCCAGCAGTTTAAAGCGGACAGATACGCAGTATTTT
NA,TRBJ2-2,TRBV6-6,NA,CASTYPGARTGELFF,TGTGCCAGCACCTACCCGGGGGCGCGCACCGGGGAGCTGTTTTTT
large,TRBJ2-7,TRBV27,TRBD2,CASRDGGVTYEQYF,TGTGCCAGCAGGGACGGGGGGGTAACCTACGAGCAGTACTTC
few,TRBJ1-4,TRBV5-8,TRBD1,CASSAGQRSTNEKLFF,TGTGCCAGCAGCGCGGGACAGAGATCAACTAATGAAAAACTGTTTTTT
NA,TRBJ2-2,TRBV19,NA,CASSIKAGEIRELFF,TGTGCCAGTAGTATAAAGGCAGGGGAGATAAGGGAGCTGTTTTTT
NA,TRBJ1-3,TRBV7-9,NA,CASSQLDSGNTIYF,TGTGCCAGCAGCCAACTGGACTCTGGAAACACCATATATTTT
NA,TRBJ1-1,TRBV6-5,NA,CASTKLGNTEAFF,TGTGCCAGCACTAAGTTGGGGAACACTGAAGCTTTCTTT
NA,TRBJ2-1,TRBV6-1,NA,CASSDPYSEQFF,TGTGCCAGCAGTGATCCGTACTCTGAGCAGTTCTTC
NA,TRBJ1-2,TRBV4-1,NA,CASSQDGRVHGYTF,TGCGCCAGCAGCCAAGATGGCAGGGTCCATGGCTACACCTTC
NA,TRBJ2-5,TRBV5-4,TRBD1,CASSTGQEQETQYF,TGTGCCAGCAGCACGGGACAGGAGCAAGAGACCCAGTACTTC
NA,TRBJ2-5,TRBV7-9,NA,CASSDVSGLTMKTQYF,TGTGCCAGCAGCGATGTATCGGGACTTACGATGAAGACCCAGTACTTC
NA,TRBJ2-1,TRBV9,TRBD2,CASREIGLASGEQFF,TGTGCCAGCAGAGAAATCGGACTAGCGTCGGGTGAGCAGTTCTTC
NA,TRBJ2-3,TRBV20-1,NA,CSAGVEERAYF,TGCAGTGCCGGAGTAGAAGAGCGGGCCTATTTT
NA,TRBJ1-5,TRBV6-6,NA,CASSYPNGEPQHF,TGTGCCAGCAGTTACCCCAACGGGGAGCCCCAGCATTTT
NA,TRBJ2-1,TRBV9,NA,CASSVSGGQRDEQFF,TGTGCCAGCAGCGTATCGGGAGGACAGAGGGATGAGCAGTTCTTC
few,TRBJ2-3,TRBV19,TRBD1,CATRDRGVGADTQYF,TGTGCCACCCGAGACAGGGGCGTGGGGGCAGATACGCAGTATTTT
NA,TRBJ2-6,TRBV6-5,NA,CASSSGSGANVLTF,TGTGCCAGCAGTTCCGGCTCTGGGGCCAACGTCCTGACTTTC
NA,TRBJ1-1,TRBV20-1,NA,CSAQIDFTAFF,TGCAGTGCCCAGATCGATTTTACGGCTTTCTTT
NA,TRBJ2-7,TRBV6-5,NA,CASSYSLKRSSYEQYF,TGTGCCAGCAGTTACTCGTTGAAGAGGAGCTCCTACGAGCAGTACTTC
NA,TRBJ1-3,TRBV19,NA,CASSTGFVSGNTIYF,TGTGCCAGTAGTACAGGGTTCGTCTCTGGAAACACCATATATTTT
NA,TRBJ1-5,TRBV7-9,NA,CASSKEVAQAGSGNQPQHF,TGTGCCAGCAGCAAAGAGGTTGCCCAGGCCGGTTCGGGCAATCAGCCCCAGCATTTT
NA,TRBJ2-2,TRBV27,NA,CASSQKSRTGELFF,TGTGCCAGCAGTCAAAAAAGTAGGACCGGGGAGCTGTTTTTT
medium-sized,TRBJ1-2,TRBV2,TRBD1,CASSSTGGVGGYTF,TGTGCCAGCAGCTCAACAGGGGGCGTTGGTGGCTACACCTTC